This entry describes one T cell receptor (beta chain). No antigen is known for it. The CDR3 extends over 14 amino acids. Per germline, CDR1 SGDLS and CDR2 YYNGEE. V lost 0 bases and J lost 7, with 14 bases in between. The data are from a study of graft-versus-host responses after intestinal transplantation. Overall study: All recipients were transplanted with multivisceral, liver-intestinal, or isolated intestinal grafts. The study's findings and limits: With peak circulating GvH clone levels came an association with early post-transplant HvG declines. Elevated graft-versus-host to host-versus-graft clonal ratios in allografts were recorded for patients with graft-donor T cell macrochimerism. GvH clones appeared in recipient marrow, some first in ileum or blood.

The table came from immunoSEQ multiplex PCR; TCRdb's copy has only in-frame clones and leaves some out. The sample has 80,000 to 100,000 clones; roughly 89% are singletons. Sequenced here: unstimulated CD4+ T cells sorted from spleen or lymph node cells, sampled before intestinal transplant. The V call is TRBV9, the J call TRBJ2-7; the D is unclear. This clonotype was obtained from a human donor who received an intestinal transplant. The CDR3 DNA follows: TGTGCCAGCAGCGTAGGTCCTTGGGCCCAAGAGCAGTACTTC. It specifies CASSVGPWAQEQYF.